This T cell receptor beta chain was found in a study of shared clonotypes between healthy human individuals. Sequencing used immunoSEQ multiplex PCR; TCRdb keeps in-frame clones, though not all of them. The sample gives fewer than 600,000 clones, roughly 77% of which show up once; 13% is in the top ten. Germline CDR1 SNHLY, CDR2 FYNNEI. The CDR3 contains 15 residues. Trimming took off 8 bases at V and 0 bases at J, with 16 bases between the two ends. The sequencing input was PBMCs. This chain joins TRBV2 and TRBJ1-1; the D gene is possibly TRBD1 (5 bases). This TCR was recovered from a woman aged 40-49 years in good health. Some clones in this sample may be carry-over from other donors' samples. CDR3 DNA sequence: TGTGCCAGCTTCTCTGACAGAGGCCTGAACACTGAAGCTTTCTTT. Protein product: CASFSDRGLNTEAFF.